The source of this TCR beta chain is a study of blood T cell repertoires in COVID-19. Study-level background: The study drew acute and convalescent COVID-19 samples from the United States, Italy and Spain. In each case, the material was cDNA or gDNA derived from T cells, B-cell-depleted T cells, or PBMCs.

In the source study's methods: It was from reference gene primer amplification that nucleated cell counts were estimated. The protocol was immunoSEQ multiplex PCR, while the TCRdb copy is restricted to in-frame clones and leaves out a portion. From that table come the V and J calls and clone size; the DNA was used to work out D and trimming. The sample holds about 330,000 clones, about 91% seen once. Followed longitudinally, the Seattle patients had been enrolled during active infection. This TCR was sampled from a man aged 25-45 years with COVID-19, enrolled during active disease. The sequenced sample consisted of peripheral blood.

Written as DNA, the CDR3 is TGTGCCAGCAGCAAGACTAGCGGGTCTGTCTCCGGGGAGCTGTTTTTT. It specifies CASSKTSGSVSGELFF. V gene TRBV11-2 combines with J gene TRBJ2-2; 10 nucleotides agree with TRBD2. Germline V gene data show CDR1 as SGHAT and CDR2 as FQNNGV. This CDR3 is 16 amino acids long. V gave up 5 bases and J gave up 6 bases; unmatched junction bases: 9.